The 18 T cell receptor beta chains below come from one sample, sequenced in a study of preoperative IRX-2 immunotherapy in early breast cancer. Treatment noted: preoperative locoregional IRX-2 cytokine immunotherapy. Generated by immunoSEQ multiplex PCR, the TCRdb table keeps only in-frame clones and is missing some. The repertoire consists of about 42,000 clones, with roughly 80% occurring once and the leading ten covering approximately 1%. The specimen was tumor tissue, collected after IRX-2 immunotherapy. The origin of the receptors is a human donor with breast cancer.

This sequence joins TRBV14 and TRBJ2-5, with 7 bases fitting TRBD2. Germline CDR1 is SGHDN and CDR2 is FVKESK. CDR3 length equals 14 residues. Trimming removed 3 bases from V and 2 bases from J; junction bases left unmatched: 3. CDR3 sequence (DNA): TGTGCCAGCAGCCACCCGGGACTACAAGAGACCCAGTACTTC. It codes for CASSHPGLQETQYF.

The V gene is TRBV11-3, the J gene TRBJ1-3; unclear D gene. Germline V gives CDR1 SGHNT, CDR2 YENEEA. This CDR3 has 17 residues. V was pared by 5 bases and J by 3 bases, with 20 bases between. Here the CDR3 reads CASSASGGRVGGNTIYF. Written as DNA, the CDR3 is TGTGCCAGCAGCGCCTCCGGAGGAAGGGTCGGTGGAAACACCATATATTTT.

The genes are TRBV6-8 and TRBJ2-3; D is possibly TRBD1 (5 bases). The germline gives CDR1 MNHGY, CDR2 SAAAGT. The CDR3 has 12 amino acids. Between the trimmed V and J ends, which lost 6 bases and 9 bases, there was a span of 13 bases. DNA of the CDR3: TGTGCCAGCAGGAAGGGGTTGTCGACGCAGTATTTT. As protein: CASRKGLSTQYF.

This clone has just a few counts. In DNA form, the CDR3 reads TGTGCCAGCGCCCCCGGGACTAGCGGGGTCGGGGAGCTGTTTTTT. Translating it yields CASAPGTSGVGELFF. V is TRBV12-5 and J is TRBJ2-2; 13 bases map to TRBD2. The germline CDR1 and CDR2 sequences are LGHNT and FRNRAP. The CDR3 has 15 amino acids.

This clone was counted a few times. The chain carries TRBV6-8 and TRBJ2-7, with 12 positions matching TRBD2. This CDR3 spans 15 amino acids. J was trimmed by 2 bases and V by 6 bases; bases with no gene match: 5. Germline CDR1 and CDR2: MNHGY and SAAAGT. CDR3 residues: CASSYPSGGAYEQYF. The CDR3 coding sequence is TGTGCCAGCAGCTACCCTAGCGGGGGGGCCTACGAGCAGTACTTC.

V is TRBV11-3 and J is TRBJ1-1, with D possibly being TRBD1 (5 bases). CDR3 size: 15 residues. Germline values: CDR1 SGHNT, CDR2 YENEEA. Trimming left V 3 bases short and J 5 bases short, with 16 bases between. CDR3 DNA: TGTGCCAGCAGCTTCGACGGCCAGGGTGGAACTGAAGCTTTCTTT. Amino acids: CASSFDGQGGTEAFF. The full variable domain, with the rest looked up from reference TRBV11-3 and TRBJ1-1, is EAGVVQSPRYKIIEKKQPVAFWCNPISGHNTLYWYLQNLGQGPELLIRYENEEAVDDSQLPKDRFSAERLKGVDSTLKIQPAELGDSAVYLCASSFDGQGGTEAFFGQGTRLTVV.

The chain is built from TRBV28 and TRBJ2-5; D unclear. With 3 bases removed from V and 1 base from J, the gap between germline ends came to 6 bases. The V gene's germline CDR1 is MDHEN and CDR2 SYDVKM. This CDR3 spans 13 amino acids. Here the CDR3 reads CASSFGSQETQYF. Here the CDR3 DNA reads TGTGCCAGCAGTTTTGGGTCCCAAGAGACCCAGTACTTC.

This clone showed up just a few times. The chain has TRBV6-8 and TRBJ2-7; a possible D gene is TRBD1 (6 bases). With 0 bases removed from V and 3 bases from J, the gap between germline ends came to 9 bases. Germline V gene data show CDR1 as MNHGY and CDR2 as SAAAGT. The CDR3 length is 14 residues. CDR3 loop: CASSYSGGVYEQYF. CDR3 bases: TGTGCCAGCAGTTACTCAGGGGGAGTCTACGAGCAGTACTTC.

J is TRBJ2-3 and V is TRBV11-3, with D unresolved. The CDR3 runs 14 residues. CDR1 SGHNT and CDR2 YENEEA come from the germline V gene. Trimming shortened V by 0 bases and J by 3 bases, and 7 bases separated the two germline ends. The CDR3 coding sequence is TGTGCCAGCAGCTTAGACGCCGGTACAGATACGCAGTATTTT. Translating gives CASSLDAGTDTQYF.

The DNA for the CDR3 is TGTGCCAGCTACGCTCCGGGACTCGTCGGGGTGCAGTACTTC. The encoded protein is CASYAPGLVGVQYF. The chain recombines TRBV6-8 with TRBJ2-7, with TRBD2 as a possible D gene (6 bases). The germline CDR1 and CDR2 sequences are MNHGY and SAAAGT. V lost 8 bases to trimming and J lost 9 bases, with 23 bases between them. This CDR3 contains 14 residues.

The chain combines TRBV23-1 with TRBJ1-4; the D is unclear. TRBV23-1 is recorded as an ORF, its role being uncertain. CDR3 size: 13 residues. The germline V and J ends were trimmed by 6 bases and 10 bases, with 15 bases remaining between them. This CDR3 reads CASSADPGGKLFF. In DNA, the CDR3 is TGCGCCAGCAGCGCCGACCCTGGTGGAAAACTGTTTTTT.

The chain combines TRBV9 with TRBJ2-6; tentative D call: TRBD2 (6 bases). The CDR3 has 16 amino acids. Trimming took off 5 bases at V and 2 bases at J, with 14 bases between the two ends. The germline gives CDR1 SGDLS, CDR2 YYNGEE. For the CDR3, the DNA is TGTGCCAGCAGTACCCAGCGGGCCACTGGGGCCAACGTCCTGACTTTC. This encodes CASSTQRATGANVLTF.

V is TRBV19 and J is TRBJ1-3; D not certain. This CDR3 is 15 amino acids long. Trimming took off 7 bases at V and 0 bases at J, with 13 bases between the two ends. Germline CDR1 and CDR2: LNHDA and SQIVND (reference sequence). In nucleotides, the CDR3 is TGTGCCAGTATCTCGACACGAATCTCTGGAAACACCATATATTTT. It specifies CASISTRISGNTIYF.

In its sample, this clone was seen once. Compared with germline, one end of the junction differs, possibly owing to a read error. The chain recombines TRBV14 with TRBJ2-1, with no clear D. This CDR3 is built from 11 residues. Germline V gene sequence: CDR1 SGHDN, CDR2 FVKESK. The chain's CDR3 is CASSLYSEQFF. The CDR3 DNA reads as TGTGCCAGCAGCCTATACAGTGAGCAGTTCTTC.

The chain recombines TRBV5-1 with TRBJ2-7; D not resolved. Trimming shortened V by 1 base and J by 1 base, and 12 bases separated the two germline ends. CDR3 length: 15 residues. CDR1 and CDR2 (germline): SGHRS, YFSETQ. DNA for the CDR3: TGCGCCAGCAGCTTGATCGCCGTAGGGTCCTACGAGCAGTACTTC. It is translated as CASSLIAVGSYEQYF.

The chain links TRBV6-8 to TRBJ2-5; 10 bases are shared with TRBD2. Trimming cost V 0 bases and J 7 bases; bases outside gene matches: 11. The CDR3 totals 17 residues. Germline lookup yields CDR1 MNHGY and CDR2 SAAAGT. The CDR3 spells CASSYSRGSGGPRTQYF. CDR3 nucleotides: TGTGCCAGCAGTTACTCTCGGGGTAGCGGGGGGCCCCGGACCCAGTACTTC.

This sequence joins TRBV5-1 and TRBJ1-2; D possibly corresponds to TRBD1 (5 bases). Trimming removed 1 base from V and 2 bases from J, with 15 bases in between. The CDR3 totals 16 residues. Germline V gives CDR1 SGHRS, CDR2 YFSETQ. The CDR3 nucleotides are TGCGCCAGCAGCTTGTCCCTGGGGGATAGGAACTATGGCTACACCTTC. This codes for CASSLSLGDRNYGYTF.

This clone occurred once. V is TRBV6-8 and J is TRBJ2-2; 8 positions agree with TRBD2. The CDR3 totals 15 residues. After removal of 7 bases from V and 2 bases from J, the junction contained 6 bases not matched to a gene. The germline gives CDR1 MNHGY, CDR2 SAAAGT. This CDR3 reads CASTLSGGNTGELFF. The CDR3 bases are TGTGCCAGCACGCTCAGCGGGGGTAACACCGGGGAGCTGTTTTTT.